These 27 T cell receptor beta chains were sequenced from one sample in a study of T cell repertoires in cytomegalovirus infection. MiXCR was run by TCRdb on the reads, yielding one entry per CDR3 protein. The data contain fewer than 350,000 distinct CDR3 sequences, more than 9% of them singletons. Material for sequencing was PBMCs. Receptors originate from a human donor in good health (CMV status not recorded). Some clones in this sample may be carry-over from other donors' samples.

Of note for this clonotype: One base away lies a much larger clone, so this may be a sequencing read error. This chain joins TRBV7-6 and TRBJ2-1, with no clear D. V shed 2 bases and J shed 9 bases, with 8 bases lying between them. The V gene's germline CDR1 is SGHVS and CDR2 FNYEAQ. The CDR3 sequence is 12 residues long. CDR3 nucleotides: TGTGCCAGCAGCTTAAGACCAAGTGAGCAGTTCTTC. Translated: CASSLRPSEQFF.

This clonotype occurred a few times. The chain carries TRBV7-2 and TRBJ1-5; no firm D call. Trimming took 2 bases from V and 2 from J, leaving 7 bases between them. This CDR3 has 14 residues. Germline CDR1 and CDR2: SGHTA and FQGNSA. CDR3 bases: TGTGCCAGCAGCTTAATTGACGGCAATCAGCCCCAGCATTTT. Protein sequence: CASSLIDGNQPQHF.

This chain uses TRBV2 with TRBJ1-4, with a possible D match to TRBD1 (5 bases). CDR3 length: 14 residues. Germline-derived CDR1 and CDR2 are SNHLY and FYNNEI. V shed 6 bases and J shed 5 bases, with 13 bases lying between them. The CDR3 sequence: CASRTGPENEKLFF. The CDR3 DNA sequence: TGTGCCAGCAGGACGGGGCCCGAAAATGAAAAACTGTTTTTT.

This clonotype was detected many times. This rearrangement joins TRBV5-4 to TRBJ2-2; the D is unclear. This CDR3 has 17 amino acids. From germline, CDR1 is SGHNT and CDR2 YYREEE (reference sequence). Trimming stripped 1 base from V and 2 bases from J, with 15 bases between. The CDR3 coding sequence is TGTGCCAGCAGCTTGCGTTTTTCCCAACCAAACACCGGGGAGCTGTTTTTT. Its translation: CASSLRFSQPNTGELFF. The full variable domain, completed using reference TRBV5-4 and TRBJ2-2, is ETGVTQSPTHLIKTRGQQVTLRCSSQSGHNTVSWYQQALGQGPQFIFQYYREEENGRGNFPPRFSGLQFPNYSSELNVNALELDDSALYLCASSLRFSQPNTGELFFGEGSRLTVL.

The chain is built from TRBV11-2 and TRBJ2-7; 9 bases agree with TRBD2. CDR1 and CDR2 from the germline V gene are SGHAT and FQNNGV. V lost 6 bases to trimming and J lost 2 bases; unmatched junction nucleotides: 11. The CDR3 runs to 16 residues. The chain's CDR3 is CASSYDAGGSPYEQYF. The CDR3 DNA reads TGTGCCAGCAGTTACGACGCGGGAGGGTCCCCCTACGAGCAGTACTTC.

This clonotype was recorded a few times. J is TRBJ2-1 and V is TRBV7-2; TRBD1 matches at 11 bases. Germline CDR1 reads SGHTA; CDR2 reads FQGNSA. The CDR3 runs to 15 residues. The V gene end was trimmed by 6 bases and the J gene end by 9 bases; junction bases not matched to a gene: 10. The CDR3 region has the DNA TGTGCCAGCAGGTTCGGGACAGGGGGTTTTGGTGAGCAGTTCTTC. This sequence encodes CASRFGTGGFGEQFF.

This clonotype was counted at least ten times. The DNA of the CDR3 is TGTGCCAGCAGCTTAAGAGGGGCGGTCGAGCAGTACTTC. Amino acids: CASSLRGAVEQYF. V gene TRBV7-2 combines with J gene TRBJ2-7; D possibly matches TRBD1 or TRBD2 (5 bases each). The CDR3 is 13 amino acids. V lost 2 bases to trimming and J lost 6 bases, with 11 bases between them. Per germline, CDR1 SGHTA and CDR2 FQGNSA.

This sequence joins TRBV7-8 and TRBJ1-5, with 12 bases lining up with TRBD1. The V gene end was trimmed by 5 bases and the J gene end by 7 bases; junction bases not matched to a gene: 9. The V gene's germline CDR1 is SGHVS and CDR2 FQNEAQ. The CDR3 runs to 16 residues. The CDR3 DNA reads TGTGCCAGCAGCCGAGGGACAGGGGGCGCCGGCCAGCCCCAGCATTTT. Its translation is CASSRGTGGAGQPQHF.

Many counts were recorded for this clonotype. This chain connects TRBV7-2 to TRBJ1-1; TRBD1 might be the D (5 bases). Trimming removed 0 bases at V and 1 base at J, with 9 bases between. CDR1 is SGHTA and CDR2 is FQGNSA in the germline V gene. There are 15 residues in the CDR3. CDR3 sequence (DNA): TGTGCCAGCAGCTTAGCGAGGGGAGGGAACACTGAAGCTTTCTTT. Protein: CASSLARGGNTEAFF.

This clonotype was recorded many times. The chain is built from TRBV12-3 or TRBV12-4 and TRBJ2-7; 7 bases align to TRBD1. CDR3 length equals 14 residues. V was pared by 8 bases and J by 7 bases, with 14 bases of the junction left unmatched. CDR3 coding DNA: TGTGCCAGCTGTACCTCGGACAGGTTTGGAGAGCAGTACTTC. This gives the protein CASCTSDRFGEQYF.

This clonotype has at least ten counts. V gene TRBV7-9 combines with J gene TRBJ1-2, with a possible D match to TRBD1 (5 bases). V was cut by 11 bases and J by 5 bases, with 12 bases left in between. CDR1 and CDR2 from the germline V gene are SEHNR and FQNEAQ (reference sequence). The CDR3 covers 11 residues. CDR3 DNA sequence: TGTGCCGGACATGGGTGGTATGGCTACACCTTC. Its protein product is CAGHGWYGYTF.

The CDR3 region is CASSLQGAPTDTQYF. The CDR3 DNA sequence: TGTGCCAGCAGTCTACAGGGGGCCCCCACAGATACGCAGTATTTT. The genes are TRBV3-1 and TRBJ2-3; 9 bases map to TRBD1. This CDR3 is built from 15 residues. J lost 2 bases, V lost 6 bases, and 6 bases had no gene match. Germline V gives CDR1 LGHDT, CDR2 YNNKEL (reference sequence).

This clonotype was counted many times. This rearrangement joins TRBV7-8 to TRBJ2-1, with TRBD2 identical over 8 bases. CDR1 and CDR2 from the germline V gene are SGHVS and FQNEAQ. V was pared by 5 bases and J by 8 bases, with 14 bases of the junction left unmatched. The CDR3 runs to 16 residues. DNA of the CDR3: TGTGCCAGCAGCCACGACTGGACAGCGGGAGTATATGAGCAGTTCTTC. Protein: CASSHDWTAGVYEQFF.

Turning to this clonotype: A much larger clone is a single base away; this may be a read error. The chain joins TRBV11-2 to TRBJ1-1, with TRBD1 as a possible D gene (5 bases). Germline lookup yields CDR1 SGHAT and CDR2 FQNNGV. The CDR3 is made up of 12 amino acids. This chain's CDR3 is CTFGGVRTEVFF. The DNA for the CDR3 is TGTACTTTTGGGGGGGTTAGAACTGAAGTTTTCTTT. The complete variable domain, with remaining parts taken from reference TRBV11-2 and TRBJ1-1, reads EAGVAQSPRYKIIEKRQSVAFWCNPISGHATLYWYQQILGQGPKLLIQFQNNGVVDDSQLPKDRFSAERLKGVDSTLKIQPAKLEDSAVYLCTFGGVRTEVFFGQGTRLTVV.

This clonotype has just a few counts. CDR3 region: CASRRTGPIYEQYF. Here the CDR3 DNA reads TGTGCCAGCAGGAGGACAGGACCCATCTACGAGCAGTACTTC. The J gene is TRBJ2-7, the V gene TRBV6-2 or TRBV6-3, with 7 bases that match TRBD1. The V and J ends lost 6 bases and 3 bases, in that order; junction bases with no gene match: 8. Germline V CDR1 and CDR2: MNHEY, SVGEGT. This CDR3 is 14 amino acids long.

The genes are TRBV28 and TRBJ2-7, with D perhaps matching TRBD2 (6 bases). Germline V gene lookup returns CDR1 MDHEN and CDR2 SYDVKM. CDR3 length: 12 residues. V lost 8 bases and J lost 5, with 13 bases in between. Here the CDR3 reads CASRTSGDEQYF. The CDR3 DNA reads TGTGCCAGCCGCACCTCGGGAGACGAGCAGTACTTC.

This clonotype was detected many times. CDR3 sequence: CASMEGPNTGELFF. The CDR3 nucleotides read TGTGCCAGCATGGAGGGTCCGAACACCGGGGAGCTGTTTTTT. This chain connects TRBV7-3 to TRBJ2-2; the D gene is possibly TRBD2 (6 bases). V was shortened by 7 bases and J by 0 bases, with 9 bases between the two germline ends. There are 14 residues in the CDR3. The germline gives CDR1 SGHTA, CDR2 FQGTGA.

This rearrangement joins TRBV12-5 to TRBJ1-1; TRBD1 matches 11 bases. V gave up 0 bases and J gave up 5 bases; unmatched junction bases: 8. The CDR3 totals 17 residues. Per germline, CDR1 LGHNT and CDR2 FRNRAP. CDR3 DNA sequence: TGTGCTAGTGGTTTGGTAAGGACAGGGGGCATGGAAACTGAAGCTTTCTTT. Residues: CASGLVRTGGMETEAFF.

The CDR3 coding sequence is TGTGCCATCAGTGATGGTGTCGGCTCTGGGGCCAACGTCCTGACTTTC. It translates to CAISDGVGSGANVLTF. The V call is TRBV10-3, the J call TRBJ2-6, with D unresolved. The V and J ends lost 3 bases and 0 bases respectively, with 9 bases between them. Germline CDR1 ENHRY, CDR2 SYGVKD. This CDR3 comprises 16 residues.

The chain links TRBV28 to TRBJ1-5; no clear D. V was pared by 6 bases and J by 7 bases, with 25 bases between. The CDR3 has 17 residues. The germline V gene has CDR1 MDHEN and CDR2 SYDVKM. This chain's CDR3 is CASSSPGLSGKWQPQHF. The CDR3 coding sequence is TGTGCCAGCAGCTCCCCAGGCTTATCGGGGAAGTGGCAGCCCCAGCATTTT.

This clonotype was observed at least ten times. The chain couples TRBV7-2 to TRBJ1-2, with a possible D match to TRBD1 (5 bases). The germline V gene has CDR1 SGHTA and CDR2 FQGNSA. Deletions cut 1 base from V and 6 bases from J, with 12 bases between. The CDR3 covers 14 residues. The CDR3, as DNA: TGTGCCAGCAGCTTAGAACGTCAGGGAAATGGCTACACCTTC. Its translation: CASSLERQGNGYTF. Full variable domain (remainder filled in from reference TRBV7-2 and TRBJ1-2): GAGVSQSPSNKVTEKGKDVELRCDPISGHTALYWYRQSLGQGLEFLIYFQGNSAPDKSGLPSDRFSAERTGGSVSTLTIQRTQQEDSAVYLCASSLERQGNGYTFGSGTRLTVV.

This clonotype was seen ten or more times. The gene calls are TRBV15 and TRBJ2-5; TRBD1 matches 8 bases. The CDR3 spans 16 residues. With 3 bases clipped from V and 1 base from J, the junction kept 7 bases outside the gene matches. Germline V gene lookup returns CDR1 LNHNV and CDR2 YYDKDF (reference sequence). CDR3 amino acids: CATSSPDRDFQETQYF. The DNA for the CDR3 is TGTGCCACCAGCAGCCCGGACAGGGACTTCCAAGAGACCCAGTACTTC. Full variable domain (outside the CDR3, taken from reference TRBV15 and TRBJ2-5): DAMVIQNPRYQVTQFGKPVTLSCSQTLNHNVMYWYQQKSSQAPKLLFHYYDKDFNNEADTPDNFQSRRPNTSFCFLDIRSPGLGDTAMYLCATSSPDRDFQETQYFGPGTRLLVL.

This chain links TRBV12-3 or TRBV12-4 with TRBJ1-4; 8 nucleotides line up with TRBD1. The CDR3 has 15 residues. The ends lost 5 bases at V and 4 bases at J; junction bases unmatched: 6. The DNA for the CDR3 is TGTGCCAGCAGTCTTAGGACAGGGCTTAATGAAAAACTGTTTTTT. It translates to CASSLRTGLNEKLFF.

This clonotype was observed at least ten times. V is TRBV20-1 and J is TRBJ2-5; 12 positions match TRBD1. This CDR3 is built from 20 residues. Trimming took 8 bases from V and 4 from J; bases not matched to a gene: 26. CDR1 DFQATT and CDR2 SNEGSKA come from the germline V gene (reference sequence). DNA of the CDR3: TGCAGTCCCCTAGGGGCATTTTCCGGGACAGGGGGCCCGTCCGGAGAGACCCAGTACTTC. This codes for CSPLGAFSGTGGPSGETQYF.

The V and J genes are TRBV10-3 and TRBJ1-2; 7 nucleotides agree with TRBD1. V trimming: 4 bases; J trimming: 3 bases; junction bases outside the gene matches: 5. CDR1 and CDR2 (germline): ENHRY, SYGVKD. The CDR3 has 14 amino acids. The CDR3 region is CAISVTGWDYGYTF. In DNA, the CDR3 is TGTGCCATCAGTGTGACAGGGTGGGACTATGGCTACACCTTC.

This clonotype has just a few counts. The J gene is TRBJ2-3, the V gene TRBV2; 8 nucleotides match TRBD2. V lost 8 bases to trimming and J lost 3 bases; unmatched junction nucleotides: 4. Per the germline V gene, CDR1 is SNHLY and CDR2 is FYNNEI. The CDR3 has 13 amino acids. The CDR3 here is CASPGLETDTQYF. In DNA form, the CDR3 reads TGTGCCAGCCCGGGACTAGAGACAGATACGCAGTATTTT.

Many counts were recorded for this clonotype. The V call is TRBV7-2, the J call TRBJ2-2; D not certain. The germline V gene has CDR1 SGHTA and CDR2 FQGNSA. The CDR3 spans 15 residues. Trimming removed 6 bases at V and 0 bases at J, with 11 bases between. The CDR3 spells CASRVVDANTGELFF. As DNA, the CDR3 is TGTGCCAGCAGGGTGGTGGACGCGAACACCGGGGAGCTGTTTTTT.